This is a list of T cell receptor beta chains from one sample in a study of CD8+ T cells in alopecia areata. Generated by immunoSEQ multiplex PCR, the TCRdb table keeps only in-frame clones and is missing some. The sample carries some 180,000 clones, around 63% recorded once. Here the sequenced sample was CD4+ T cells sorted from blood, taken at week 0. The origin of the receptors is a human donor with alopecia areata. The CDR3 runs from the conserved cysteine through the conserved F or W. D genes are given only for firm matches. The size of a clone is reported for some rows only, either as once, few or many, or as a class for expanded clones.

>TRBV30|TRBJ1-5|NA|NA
CAWDGHLNQPQHF
TGTGCCTGGGACGGACATCTGAATCAGCCCCAGCATTTT
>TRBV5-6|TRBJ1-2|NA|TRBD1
CASSPGLRQGARGYTF
TGTGCCAGCAGCCCCGGATTACGGCAGGGGGCGCGTGGCTACACCTTC
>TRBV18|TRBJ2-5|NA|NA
CASSRQDRGRRQETQYF
TGTGCCAGCTCACGTCAAGACCGGGGACGGAGACAAGAGACCCAGTACTTC
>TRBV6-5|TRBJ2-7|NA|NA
CASSKDQPTYEQYF
TGTGCCAGCTCGAAGGACCAGCCGACCTACGAGCAGTACTTC
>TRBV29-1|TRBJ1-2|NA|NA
CSVEAAGPPIYGYTF
TGCAGCGTTGAGGCGGCAGGACCCCCTATCTATGGCTACACCTTC
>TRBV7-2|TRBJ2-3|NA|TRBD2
CASSLGLAGDTQYF
TGTGCCAGCAGCTTAGGACTAGCCGGAGATACGCAGTATTTT
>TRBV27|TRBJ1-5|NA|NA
CASRPRPQAEPQHF
TGTGCCAGCAGACCAAGACCTCAGGCGGAGCCCCAGCATTTT
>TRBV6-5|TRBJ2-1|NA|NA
CASSYSGNEQFF
TGTGCCAGCAGTTACTCCGGCAATGAGCAGTTCTTC
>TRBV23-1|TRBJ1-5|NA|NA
CASSQYGITQPQHF
TGCGCCAGCAGTCAATATGGAATTACCCAGCCCCAGCATTTT
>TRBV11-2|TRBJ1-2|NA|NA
CASSLTDNYGYTF
TGTGCCAGCAGCTTAACGGATAACTATGGCTACACCTTC
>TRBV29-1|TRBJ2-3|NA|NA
CSVDLSTDTQYF
TGCAGCGTTGACTTAAGCACAGATACGCAGTATTTT
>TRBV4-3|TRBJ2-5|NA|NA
CASSQDRQETQYF
TGCGCCAGCAGCCAAGACAGGCAAGAGACCCAGTACTTC
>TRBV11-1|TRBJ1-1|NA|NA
CASSLEGPTEAFF
TGTGCCAGCAGCTTAGAAGGGCCAACTGAAGCTTTCTTT
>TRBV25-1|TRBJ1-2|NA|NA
CASSELSYGYTF
TGTGCCAGCAGTGAACTGAGCTATGGCTACACCTTC
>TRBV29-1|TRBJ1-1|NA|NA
CSVGRIGVADTEAFF
TGCAGCGTTGGCCGGATCGGGGTAGCGGACACTGAAGCTTTCTTT
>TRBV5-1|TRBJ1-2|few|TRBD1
CASSHGGTGRDGYTF
TGCGCCAGCAGCCATGGGGGGACAGGCAGAGATGGCTACACCTTC
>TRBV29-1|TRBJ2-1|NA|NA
CSVPGPGGLEQFF
TGCAGCGTCCCGGGACCAGGTGGACTTGAGCAGTTCTTC